The 21 T cell receptor beta chains reported below all come from one sample, sequenced in a study of molecular identifiers for immune sequencing clone quantification. One entry per CDR3 protein, called by TCRdb with MiXCR from the PCR reads. There are 300,000 to 400,000 distinct CDR3 sequences in the sample; about 23% occur only once, and around 0.7% lies in the top ten. Sample: naive CD8+ T cells from blood, with Jurkat cell RNA spiked in. Subset meaning: FACS-sorted CD8+CD4-CCR7+CD45RA+ naive T cells. The receptors derive from a human donor in good health. Some libraries in this study had Jurkat cell RNA spiked in.

Concerning this clonotype: One junction end disagrees with the germline gene, perhaps due to a read error. This chain joins TRBV11-2 and TRBJ1-5; possibly TRBD1 for D (5 bases). Germline V gene sequence: CDR1 SGHAT, CDR2 FQNNGV. CDR3 length: 14 residues. The CDR3 DNA follows: TGTCCCAGCAGCCTGGGGGGTAGCAATCAGCCCCAGCATTTT. This translates into CPSSLGGSNQPQHF.

The sample holds a few counts of this clonotype. The chain uses TRBV7-2 and TRBJ2-5; no reliable D call. The V gene lost 8 bases and the J gene lost 3 bases, with 13 bases spanning the gap. The CDR3 is 13 residues long. Germline V gives CDR1 SGHTA, CDR2 FQGNSA. The CDR3 sequence: CASRSLYEETQYF. The CDR3 DNA reads as TGTGCCAGCCGCTCGCTCTACGAAGAGACCCAGTACTTC.

This clonotype appeared many times. The chain recombines TRBV12-3 or TRBV12-4 with TRBJ2-7; D is possibly TRBD1 (6 bases). The CDR3 contains 12 residues. V was shortened by 4 bases and J by 6 bases, with 10 bases between the two germline ends. The CDR3 bases are TGTGCCAGCAGTTCATCAGGGGCCGAGCAGTACTTC. Translation: CASSSSGAEQYF.

The gene calls are TRBV24-1 and TRBJ1-1, with D unresolved. V was clipped by 3 bases and J by 3 bases, with 7 bases between them. Germline lookup yields CDR1 KGHDR and CDR2 SFDVKD. CDR3 length: 13 amino acids. CDR3 sequence (DNA): TGTGCCACCAGTGATGATGTGGACACTGAAGCTTTCTTT. It specifies CATSDDVDTEAFF.

Comment on this clonotype: An end of the junction does not agree with germline; a read error may underlie this. The V call is TRBV30, the J call TRBJ2-1; D tentatively reads TRBD1 or TRBD2 (5 bases each). This CDR3 region has 16 residues. Per germline, CDR1 GTSNPN and CDR2 SVGIG (reference sequence). The CDR3 DNA reads as TGTGCCTGCCAGGGACCGCCAAAGAGCTCCTACAATGAGCAGTCCTTC. It translates to CACQGPPKSSYNEQSF. The whole variable domain, filled in from reference TRBV30 and TRBJ2-1, reads SQTIHQWPATLVQPVGSPLSLECTVEGTSNPNLYWYRQAAGRGLQLLFYSVGIGQISSEVPQNLSASRPQDRQFILSSKKLLLSDSGFYLCACQGPPKSSYNEQSFGPGTRLTVL.

This clonotype was observed at least ten times. The chain joins TRBV6-6 to TRBJ2-3; no clear D gene. This CDR3 has 16 residues. Trimming pared 1 base from V and 2 bases from J, leaving 13 bases between. Looked up from germline, CDR1 is MNHNY and CDR2 is SVGAGI (reference sequence). The CDR3: CASSYFARVDTDTQYF. CDR3 nucleotides: TGTGCCAGCAGTTACTTTGCACGGGTAGACACAGATACGCAGTATTTT.

CDR3 region: CASSWTGASSDTQYF. CDR3 DNA: TGTGCCAGCAGTTGGACAGGGGCTAGCTCAGATACGCAGTATTTT. The J gene is TRBJ2-3, the V gene TRBV27; 9 positions agree with TRBD1. J lost 4 bases, V lost 4 bases, and 6 bases had no gene match. In germline, CDR1 is MNHEY, CDR2 SMNVEV (reference sequence). The CDR3 consists of 15 residues.

This clonotype was observed many times. This rearrangement joins TRBV12-5 to TRBJ2-5, with a possible D match to TRBD2 (5 bases). The CDR3 is 11 amino acids. The germline gives CDR1 LGHNT, CDR2 FRNRAP. The V end lost 3 bases, the J end lost 8 bases, and 7 bases lay between the germline ends. The CDR3 nucleotides read TGTGCTAGTGGTTTCGGGAATACCCAGTACTTC. It is translated as CASGFGNTQYF.

The CDR3 reads CASTDGGRAGELFF. The CDR3 DNA is TGTGCCAGTACGGACGGGGGTAGAGCCGGGGAGCTGTTTTTT. The chain links TRBV19 to TRBJ2-2; possible D gene TRBD2, 6 bases. The V end lost 7 bases, the J end lost 6 bases, and 15 bases lay between the germline ends. CDR3 length: 14 amino acids. The germline V gene encodes CDR1 LNHDA and CDR2 SQIVND (reference sequence).

The chain joins TRBV11-3 to TRBJ2-5; possible D gene TRBD2, 9 bases. CDR3 length: 17 amino acids. V lost 3 bases, J lost 4 bases, and 21 bases lay in between. Germline CDR1 SGHNT, CDR2 YENEEA. The CDR3 nucleotides are TGTGCCAGCAGCTTGTCCAGGGGGCGGGAGGGCCGAGAGACCCAGTACTTC. The encoded protein is CASSLSRGREGRETQYF.

This clonotype has at least ten counts. The J gene is TRBJ2-2, the V gene TRBV24-1; 9 positions agree with TRBD2. This CDR3 region has 15 residues. J lost 4 bases, V lost 4 bases, and 3 bases had no gene match. The germline CDR1 and CDR2 sequences are KGHDR and SFDVKD. The CDR3 sequence is CATSEGTSSTGELFF. The CDR3 nucleotides read TGTGCCACCAGTGAAGGGACTAGCAGCACCGGGGAGCTGTTTTTT.

This clonotype was seen ten or more times. The chain combines TRBV28 with TRBJ1-1; D is perhaps TRBD1 (6 bases). The germline V and J ends were trimmed by 9 bases and 4 bases, with 21 bases remaining between them. Germline V gene lookup returns CDR1 MDHEN and CDR2 SYDVKM. The CDR3 loop spans 15 amino acids. Here the CDR3 DNA reads TGTGCCAGTACAAGCGCATCGGGGGGCTTCACTGAAGCTTTCTTT. Residues: CASTSASGGFTEAFF.

Concerning this clonotype: Since a much larger clone is just one base distant, this may be a read error. The chain combines TRBV19 with TRBJ2-1; D gene uncertain. CDR1 LNHDA and CDR2 SQIVND come from the germline V gene (reference sequence). V gave up 1 base and J gave up 12 bases, with 13 bases separating them. The CDR3 length is 13 residues. The CDR3 region is CASSIGLGGVQFF. In DNA, the CDR3 is TGTGCCAGTAGTATAGGACTTGGTGGTGTGCAGTTCTTC.

J is TRBJ1-1 and V is TRBV25-1, with a possible D match to TRBD1 (5 bases). Germline V CDR1 and CDR2: MGHDK, SYGVNS. Deletions cut 0 bases from V and 1 base from J, with 15 bases between. The CDR3 spans 17 residues. The DNA for the CDR3 is TGTGCCAGCAGTGAATATGGACATCCTGAGGCGAACACTGAAGCTTTCTTT. Translation: CASSEYGHPEANTEAFF.

This clonotype has a count of ten or more. The chain employs TRBV6-5 and TRBJ2-7, with D perhaps TRBD2 (6 bases). Between the trimmed V and J ends, which lost 0 bases and 5 bases, there was a span of 11 bases. This CDR3 has 14 amino acids. From germline, CDR1 is MNHEY and CDR2 SVGAGI. The DNA for the CDR3 is TGTGCCAGCAGTTACTCGAATTCGGGAGACGAGCAGTACTTC. It translates to CASSYSNSGDEQYF.

As for this clonotype: A read error may explain this, as a much larger clone is one base away. This chain connects TRBV5-1 to TRBJ2-5, with D possibly called TRBD1 or TRBD2 (5 bases each). This CDR3 is built from 13 residues. The V end lost 4 bases, the J end lost 5 bases, and 12 bases lay between the germline ends. Germline CDR1 and CDR2: SGHRS and YFSETQ. The CDR3 DNA is TGCGCCAGCAGCCCAGACGGGACGGAGACCCAGTACTTC. It translates to CASSPDGTETQYF. Full variable domain (missing parts from reference TRBV5-1 and TRBJ2-5): KAGVTQTPRYLIKTRGQQVTLSCSPISGHRSVSWYQQTPGQGLQFLFEYFSETQRNKGNFPGRFSGRQFSNSRSEMNVSTLELGDSALYLCASSPDGTETQYFGPGTRLLVL.

As for this clonotype: A much larger clone sits a single nucleotide away, making a read error possible. This sequence joins TRBV7-6 and TRBJ1-5; D is unclear. This CDR3 spans 15 amino acids. Germline V lookup: CDR1 SGHVS, CDR2 FNYEAQ. The DNA for the CDR3 is TGTGCCAGCAGCTTAGAACGCGATAGCAATCAGCCCCAGCGTTTT. Translated: CASSLERDSNQPQRF.

The rearrangement joins TRBV6-6 to TRBJ1-5, with a possible D match to TRBD1 (5 bases). V lost 6 bases and J lost 0, with 18 bases in between. There are 17 residues in the CDR3. Germline V CDR1 and CDR2: MNHNY, SVGAGI (reference sequence). The CDR3 bases are TGTGCCAGCAGCACCCTCGAGGGTGGGGCTAGCAATCAGCCCCAGCATTTT. Encoded protein: CASSTLEGGASNQPQHF.

Remarks on this clonotype: Relative to the germline gene, one junction end is altered; a read error may explain this. The gene calls are TRBV29-1 and TRBJ2-3; 10 nucleotides match TRBD1. CDR1 is SQVTM and CDR2 is ANQGSEA in the germline V gene. The CDR3 runs to 15 residues. The CDR3 DNA follows: TGCAGCGCTGGATTTCCGGGACAGGGGATCGATACGCAGTACTTT. Translated, it gives CSAGFPGQGIDTQYF.

This clonotype was counted ten times or more. This chain uses TRBV5-1 with TRBJ2-1; D perhaps matches TRBD2 (6 bases). V was trimmed by 2 bases and J by 0 bases, leaving 12 bases between them. CDR3 length equals 16 residues. CDR1 and CDR2 (germline): SGHRS, YFSETQ. The DNA of the CDR3 is TGCGCCAGCAGCTTATGGGGGGAGAGCTCCTACAATGAGCAGTTCTTC. It specifies CASSLWGESSYNEQFF.

The chain links TRBV15 to TRBJ1-5; D uncertain. The CDR3 has 14 residues. Germline CDR1 and CDR2: LNHNV and YYDKDF (reference sequence). Between the trimmed V and J ends, which lost 0 bases and 1 base, there was a span of 4 bases. The CDR3 region is CATSREVSNQPQHF. DNA of the CDR3: TGTGCCACCAGCAGAGAAGTCAGCAATCAGCCCCAGCATTTT.